A single T cell receptor beta chain is shown here with its context. Its target is not known. Sequencing was performed with immunoSEQ multiplex PCR; in TCRdb, only in-frame clones are kept and a portion is missing. The data hold roughly 90,000 clones, with approximately 90% observed a single time. The V and J ends lost 4 bases and 7 bases respectively, with 7 bases between them. The germline gives CDR1 SGHDN, CDR2 FVKESK. The CDR3 consists of 11 residues. The data derive from a study of graft-versus-host responses after intestinal transplantation. Overall study findings and caveats: The study found high graft-versus-host to host-versus-graft clonal ratios in allografts of patients with graft-donor T cell macrochimerism. GvH clones detected in recipient marrow included some appearing first in ileum or blood.

Sequencing was performed on unstimulated CD8+ T cells sorted from spleen or lymph node cells, taken before intestinal transplant. This chain links TRBV14 with TRBJ2-5; D is unclear. The receptor's source is a human donor who received an intestinal transplant. CDR3 in amino acids: CASSRRRTQYF. The CDR3 nucleotides read TGTGCCAGCAGCCGCCGGAGGACCCAGTACTTC.